The TCR beta chain described here comes from a study of control samples from healthy donors and cancer patients (dated by TCRdb to 2020 to 2021). The library was generated by the immunoSEQ multiplex PCR assay. TCRdb's version of the immuneACCESS table is confined to in-frame rearrangements and falls short of the full clone set. An unresolved V gene accounts for under half of the shortfall where checked; the remainder is of unknown origin. The sample table records roughly 38,000 clones; 83% of these occur just once. The ten biggest clones cover approximately 48% of the sample. In the germline V gene (reference sequence), CDR1 corresponds to MNHEY and CDR2 to SMNVEV. Taken from cysteine to phenylalanine, the CDR3 has 15 residues. Only CDR3 DNA remains: 45 bases, in frame from the first base. Trimming removed 7 bases from V and 3 bases from J, leaving 19 bases between the germline ends. As to this clone: This clone's antigen is unknown. Base qualities are not at hand, and no much larger clone is one base apart.

The material sequenced was blood. The rearrangement joined TRBV27 to TRBJ2-7; the D gene is possibly TRBD1, with 5 bases matching. This TCR was sampled from a man aged 55-75 years in good health. The DNA reads as follows: TGTGCCAGCAACCGCAAAGGGGAAGGCAGCTACGAGCAGTACTTC. Translated, this gives CASNRKGEGSYEQYF.